These 24 T cell receptor beta chains originate from one sample sequenced in a study of T-cell memory formation after mild COVID-19. MiXCR, applied by TCRdb to the 5' RACE reads, yields one record per CDR3 protein. This repertoire shows approximately 260,000 distinct CDR3 sequences, about 17% found once; its top ten account for around 3.7%. The material sequenced was PBMCs or a T cell subset sorted from them (not recorded which). The receptors were gathered from a man between 18 and 35 years old who had mild COVID-19 (a few samples of this study predate the infection). Cell type and time point are not known.

This clonotype was observed at least ten times. This chain joins TRBV7-2 and TRBJ1-3; D might be TRBD1 (5 bases). V was shortened by 4 bases and J by 2 bases, with 15 bases between the two germline ends. In germline, CDR1 is SGHTA, CDR2 FQGNSA. The CDR3 sequence is 16 residues long. The CDR3 sequence is CASSSYRRQAGNTIYF. The CDR3 DNA reads TGTGCCAGCAGCTCCTACAGGAGGCAGGCTGGAAACACCATATATTTT.

This clonotype was seen ten or more times. The genes are TRBV18 and TRBJ1-1; D is unresolved. The CDR3 length is 13 residues. CDR1 is KGHSH, CDR2 LQKENI, per germline. V lost 0 bases, J lost 0 bases, and 2 bases lay in between. The CDR3 DNA follows: TGTGCCAGCTCACCACCGGTGAACACTGAAGCTTTCTTT. Its translation is CASSPPVNTEAFF.

This clonotype was seen more than once but under ten times. The chain employs TRBV28 and TRBJ1-5; D remains ambiguous. In germline, CDR1 is MDHEN, CDR2 SYDVKM. The V and J ends lost 6 bases and 4 bases respectively, with 7 bases between them. The CDR3 runs 12 residues. In nucleotides, the CDR3 is TGTGCCAGCAGAATCAGGAATCAGCCCCAGCATTTT. Translation: CASRIRNQPQHF.

The sample holds many counts of this clonotype. The V and J genes are TRBV12-3 or TRBV12-4 and TRBJ1-1, with 8 bases that match TRBD1. The CDR3 extends over 14 amino acids. The V gene end was trimmed by 3 bases and the J gene end by 1 base; junction bases not matched to a gene: 1. The CDR3 loop reads CASSFQGANTEAFF. The CDR3 DNA reads TGTGCCAGCAGTTTTCAGGGGGCGAACACTGAAGCTTTCTTT.

The J gene is TRBJ1-4, the V gene TRBV4-2, with D possibly matching TRBD1 (5 bases). Germline CDR1 reads LGHNA; CDR2 reads YNFKEQ. The V gene lost 3 bases and the J gene lost 3 bases, with 17 bases spanning the gap. CDR3 length: 17 amino acids. The DNA of the CDR3 is TGTGCCAGCAGCCATGATCCAGGGTCCCGGGCTAATGAAAAACTGTTTTTT. Protein sequence: CASSHDPGSRANEKLFF.

This rearrangement joins TRBV12-3 or TRBV12-4 to TRBJ1-2; TRBD1 aligns across 10 bases. This CDR3 contains 14 residues. V lost 6 bases, J lost 4 bases, and 5 bases stayed unmatched. CDR3: CASRGTGDIYGYTF. CDR3 DNA sequence: TGTGCCAGCAGGGGGACAGGGGATATCTATGGCTACACCTTC.

The chain uses TRBV6-2 or TRBV6-3 and TRBJ1-6; tentatively, D is TRBD1 (5 bases). The CDR3 is 16 residues long. V was pared by 5 bases and J by 3 bases, with 14 bases between. Germline values: CDR1 MNHEY, CDR2 SVGEGT. Written as DNA, the CDR3 is TGTGCCAGCAGTCCCATTACAGGAATCTATAATTCACCCCTCCACTTT. Its translation is CASSPITGIYNSPLHF.

In this sample, this clonotype turned up a few times. The rearrangement links TRBV7-3 to TRBJ2-3, with 8 bases matching TRBD1. The germline V gene encodes CDR1 SGHTA and CDR2 FQGTGA. This CDR3 spans 16 amino acids. V lost 5 bases, J lost 5 bases, and 12 bases stayed unmatched. CDR3 loop: CASSDLPGQGLDTQYF. The CDR3 coding sequence is TGTGCCAGCAGCGATCTTCCCGGACAGGGATTAGATACGCAGTATTTT.

This chain connects TRBV6-2 or TRBV6-3 to TRBJ2-7, with a possible D match to TRBD1 (6 bases). V was trimmed by 6 bases and J by 2 bases, leaving 14 bases between them. The V gene's germline CDR1 is MNHEY and CDR2 SVGEGT. This CDR3 has 14 residues. CDR3 in amino acids: CASSRDTITYEQYF. The CDR3 bases are TGTGCCAGCAGCCGGGACACCATCACCTACGAGCAGTACTTC.

The chain couples TRBV20-1 to TRBJ2-7; a weak D match, TRBD2 (6 bases). This CDR3 is built from 16 residues. V lost 1 base and J lost 2, with 18 bases in between. Germline CDR1 and CDR2: DFQATT and SNEGSKA (reference sequence). In nucleotides, the CDR3 is TGCAGTGCTAGAGTTTATACGGGAGATACCACCTACGAGCAGTACTTC. It specifies CSARVYTGDTTYEQYF.

This clonotype came up many times. The chain couples TRBV6-2 or TRBV6-3 to TRBJ2-7; D remains unclear. The CDR3 is 11 residues long. The germline V gene encodes CDR1 MNHEY and CDR2 SVGEGT. Trimming shortened V by 6 bases and J by 3 bases, and 6 bases separated the two germline ends. CDR3 sequence: CASSQNYEQYF. For the CDR3, the DNA is TGTGCCAGCAGCCAAAACTACGAGCAGTACTTC.

A few counts support this clonotype. The CDR3 bases are TGTGCCAGCAGCTTTAGCGGGAGAGAGACCCAGTACTTC. Translating it yields CASSFSGRETQYF. This rearrangement joins TRBV14 to TRBJ2-5; the match to TRBD2 covers 9 bases. The CDR3 is 13 residues long. V lost 5 bases and J lost 4; bases outside the gene matches: 2. Germline CDR1 and CDR2: SGHDN and FVKESK.

This clonotype was seen only once. This rearrangement joins TRBV18 to TRBJ2-4, with a tentative D call TRBD1 (6 bases). Germline V lookup: CDR1 KGHSH, CDR2 LQKENI. Trimming cost V 8 bases and J 5 bases, with 22 bases left between them. The CDR3 is made up of 16 amino acids. The CDR3 DNA reads as TGTGCCAGCGCCCGGGGACACGGGTCCAGCCAAAACATTCAGTACTTC. It specifies CASARGHGSSQNIQYF.

V is TRBV5-1 and J is TRBJ2-6, with unresolved D. V was clipped by 5 bases and J by 0 bases, with 9 bases between them. There are 15 residues in the CDR3. CDR1 is SGHRS and CDR2 is YFSETQ in the germline V gene. As DNA, the CDR3 is TGCGCCAGCAGTCTAGGGTACTCTGGGGCCAACGTCCTGACTTTC. This encodes CASSLGYSGANVLTF.

The chain carries TRBV19 and TRBJ1-2, with TRBD1 as a possible D gene (5 bases). The CDR3 loop spans 13 amino acids. V was trimmed by 6 bases and J by 4 bases, leaving 12 bases between them. Germline CDR1 reads LNHDA; CDR2 reads SQIVND (reference sequence). This CDR3 is CASRVRETYGYTF. Here the CDR3 DNA reads TGTGCCAGTAGGGTCAGGGAGACCTATGGCTACACCTTC.

This chain links TRBV5-1 with TRBJ2-3; D possibly corresponds to TRBD1 (5 bases). This CDR3 contains 14 residues. The germline V and J ends were trimmed by 1 base and 1 base, with 7 bases remaining between them. CDR1 is SGHRS and CDR2 is YFSETQ in the germline V gene. The CDR3 protein is CASSLWGGTDTQYF. Written as DNA, the CDR3 is TGCGCCAGCAGCTTGTGGGGCGGCACAGATACGCAGTATTTT.

The V gene is TRBV12-3 or TRBV12-4, the J gene TRBJ2-5; 8 nucleotides line up with TRBD2. Unmatched junction bases numbered 9, after V lost 5 bases and J lost 4 bases. This CDR3 has 15 residues. This chain's CDR3 is CASSPPTSGGETQYF. As DNA, the CDR3 is TGTGCCAGCAGTCCGCCAACTAGCGGAGGAGAGACCCAGTACTTC.

The V and J genes are TRBV6-5 and TRBJ1-5; D not resolved. Germline V gene data show CDR1 as MNHEY and CDR2 as SVGAGI. The CDR3 covers 16 residues. Deletions cut 7 bases from V and 1 base from J, with 17 bases between. CDR3 DNA sequence: TGTGCCAGCAAGTTGGAGGGAGGTGGCAGCAATCAGCCCCAGCATTTT. Amino acids: CASKLEGGGSNQPQHF.

V usage is TRBV20-1 and J usage is TRBJ2-5, with 8 bases lining up with TRBD2. The CDR3 extends over 12 amino acids. The germline V gene encodes CDR1 DFQATT and CDR2 SNEGSKA (reference sequence). The CDR3 DNA reads as TGCAGCCCCAGGCGGGGGGTAGAGACCCAGTACTTC. This gives the protein CSPRRGVETQYF.

V usage is TRBV4-2 and J usage is TRBJ2-3; 7 bases map to TRBD2. Trimming at V came to 0 bases and at J to 5 bases, leaving 11 bases not matched to a gene. Germline V CDR1 and CDR2: LGHNA, YNFKEQ. This CDR3 has 17 residues. In nucleotides, the CDR3 is TGTGCCAGCAGCCAAGATAACCCGGGCGGGGGAAAAGATACGCAGTATTTT. This codes for CASSQDNPGGGKDTQYF.

This clonotype has only a few counts. This chain joins TRBV20-1 and TRBJ2-5; TRBD2 aligns across 12 bases. V shed 4 bases, J shed 7 bases, and the junction held 10 bases outside the gene matches. Germline V gene lookup returns CDR1 DFQATT and CDR2 SNEGSKA (reference sequence). The CDR3 has 15 amino acids. In DNA form, the CDR3 reads TGCAGTGCTACCCTAGCGGGGGGGCTTAGTCGGACCCAGTACTTC. It yields the protein CSATLAGGLSRTQYF.

The chain is built from TRBV13 and TRBJ2-3; TRBD2 aligns across 7 bases. Per the germline V gene, CDR1 is PRHDT and CDR2 is FYEKMQ (reference sequence). V lost 4 bases to trimming and J lost 2 bases; unmatched junction nucleotides: 9. CDR3 length equals 16 residues. CDR3 sequence (DNA): TGTGCCAGCAGCTCCACCCGGCGGGAGAACACAGATACGCAGTATTTT. Protein sequence: CASSSTRRENTDTQYF.

This clonotype has just a few counts. The V gene is TRBV6-5, the J gene TRBJ2-1; weak D call: TRBD1 (6 bases). V dropped 2 bases and J dropped 7 bases, with 15 bases sitting between them. This CDR3 contains 15 residues. Germline CDR1 reads MNHEY; CDR2 reads SVGAGI. For the CDR3, the DNA is TGTGCCAGCAGTTACCTTTCGAGGGGGATGAATGAGCAGTTCTTC. It specifies CASSYLSRGMNEQFF.

This clonotype has just a few counts. The rearrangement links TRBV19 to TRBJ2-1, with D tentatively TRBD2 (5 bases). Deletions cut 7 bases from V and 8 bases from J, with 15 bases between. In germline, CDR1 is LNHDA, CDR2 SQIVND (reference sequence). CDR3 length: 13 amino acids. In nucleotides, the CDR3 is TGTGCCAGTAAAGTTACGGGGTCGTATGAGCAGTTCTTC. Protein sequence: CASKVTGSYEQFF.